This TCR beta chain was profiled in a study of blood T cell repertoires in COVID-19. Looking at the study overall: Spain, Italy and the United States supplied samples that represented acute and convalescent COVID-19. The cDNA or gDNA used as material had been derived from T cells, B-cell-depleted T cells, or PBMCs.

V lost 0 bases and J 0 bases, leaving 9 bases between the germline ends. This CDR3 spans 15 amino acids. CDR1 is SGHVS, CDR2 FNYEAQ, per germline. Original methodology: Amplification of reference gene primers provided the estimated nucleated cell counts. Sequencing used immunoSEQ multiplex PCR; TCRdb keeps in-frame clones, though not all of them. V and J calls plus clone size are reproduced from that table; the DNA served to infer D and trimming. The sample carries fewer than 250,000 clones, under 90% recorded once. The origin of this receptor is a man between 45 and 60 years old with acute or convalescent COVID-19. V is TRBV7-6 and J is TRBJ2-7; TRBD2 might be the D (6 bases). The sample was peripheral blood. Written as DNA, the CDR3 is TGTGCCAGCAGCTTAGCGCTGGGGGGCTCCTACGAGCAGTACTTC. Protein sequence: CASSLALGGSYEQYF. Looking up the rest from reference TRBV7-6 and TRBJ2-7 gives the full variable domain: GAGVSQSPRYKVTKRGQDVALRCDPISGHVSLYWYRQALGQGPEFLTYFNYEAQQDKSGLPNDRFSAERPEGSISTLTIQRTEQRDSAMYRCASSLALGGSYEQYFGPGTRLTVT.